This TCR beta chain derives from a study of T cell responses to AZD1222 COVID-19 vaccine. Repertoires were generated with immunoSEQ multiplex PCR, while TCRdb's copy carries only in-frame clones and drops some. The sample lists 200,000 or so clones, approximately 95% occurring once. The germline V gene has CDR1 SGHRS and CDR2 YFSETQ. The length of the CDR3 is 14 residues. The germline V and J ends were trimmed by 4 bases and 7 bases, with 17 bases remaining between them. Study-wide results and caveats: Baseline seropositives among AZD1222 recipients totaled only 5 to 7.

Of note for this clone: Its matching antigen is unknown.

The chain is built from TRBV5-1 and TRBJ1-1; possibly TRBD1 for D (6 bases). This specimen was peripheral blood, taken 28 days after the second AZD1222 dose. The sequence came from an adult who received the AZD1222 COVID-19 vaccine. This CDR3 is CASSLDSTGLEAFF. CDR3 sequence (DNA): TGCGCCAGCAGCCTGGACAGTACCGGGCTTGAAGCTTTCTTT.